This T cell receptor (beta chain) stems from a study of T cells expressing NK-cell markers. On the study more broadly: Seven sequenced donors out of eight were HCMV-seropositive, one seronegative. Study findings and constraints: These clonotypes also led the CD3+CD56-NKG2C+ fraction in a handful of donors. HCMV specificity of the expanded NKG2C+ T cell clones was not established.

As the method of synthesis, 5'RACE template switching with UMIs yielded TCR beta cDNA. TCRdb re-called the 5' RACE reads and gives one entry per CDR3 protein, without DNA. The specimen's table records 300,000 to 500,000 distinct CDR3 sequences. The CDR3 spans 15 residues. On this clonotype: The target antigen is unknown.

The sequenced sample was blood T cells: a sorted CD56 or NKG2C T cell subset, CD4+ or CD8+ T cells, or bulk PBMC T cells (not recorded which). The chain joins TRBV12-3 or TRBV12-4 to TRBJ2-3; TCRdb picks TRBD1, but there is no DNA to check that call. The source is a woman between 45 and 65 years old in good health. The CDR3 sequence is CASSRTRRGPDTQYF.